The present entry profiles one T cell receptor beta chain with its context. The cohort comprised adults aged 18 to 89 years residing in some 24 US areas. The repertoire was sequenced with immunoSEQ multiplex PCR; TCRdb's copy has only in-frame clones and lacks some. The table has fewer than 450,000 clones, roughly 88% seen once; the top ten hold around 2%. This sample is part of a study of blood T cell repertoires in COVID-19. Study-level background: Researchers got acute and convalescent COVID-19 samples from the United States, Italy and Spain. Sources were T cells, B-cell-depleted T cells, or PBMCs; the material itself was cDNA or gDNA.

The CDR3 spans 12 residues. The V end lost 5 bases, the J end lost 3 bases, and 4 bases lay between the germline ends. Source material: PBMCs or T cells enriched from blood (not recorded which). This sequence originates from a woman in her 40s with acute COVID-19. The chain couples TRBV12-3 or TRBV12-4 to TRBJ2-2; D gene ambiguous. CDR3 coding DNA: TGTGCCAGCAGTCCGTACACCGGGGAGCTGTTTTTT. Its translation is CASSPYTGELFF.